This T cell receptor (beta chain) was sequenced during a study of identical twins. TCRdb analysed the 5' RACE reads with MiXCR anew, one entry per CDR3 protein. The data contain 1.5 million to 2 million distinct CDR3 sequences, around a third of them singletons. In its sample, this clonotype was seen a few times. CDR1 and CDR2 (germline): SGHTA, FQGNSA. The length of the CDR3 is 18 residues. V shed 1 base and J 4 bases; nucleotides not matched to a gene: 10. Sequencing input: cord blood. V gene TRBV7-2 combines with J gene TRBJ1-2; 12 bases align to TRBD1. The TCR was taken from a newborn girl in good health. The CDR3 reads CASSLGSRDRGQGYGYTF. In DNA form, the CDR3 reads TGTGCCAGCAGCTTAGGATCACGGGACAGGGGGCAGGGCTATGGCTACACCTTC.